This passage covers 19 T cell receptor beta chains from one sample sequenced in a study of T-cell memory formation after mild COVID-19. TCRdb independently ran MiXCR on the 5' RACE reads; one entry per CDR3 protein. The sample includes roughly 220,000 distinct CDR3 sequences, roughly 10% of them seen just once. Source material: PBMCs or a T cell subset sorted from them (not recorded which). These receptors originate from a man aged 18-30 years who had mild COVID-19 (a few samples of this study predate the infection). Cell type and time point are not known.

J is TRBJ1-4 and V is TRBV20-1; no firm D call. The CDR3 is 13 residues long. V was clipped by 0 bases and J by 4 bases, with 6 bases between them. From germline, CDR1 is DFQATT and CDR2 SNEGSKA (reference sequence). For the CDR3, the DNA is TGCAGTGCTAGAGACAGTATTAATGAAAAACTGTTTTTT. This encodes CSARDSINEKLFF.

V usage is TRBV20-1 and J usage is TRBJ2-7, with TRBD1 as a possible D gene (6 bases). Between the trimmed V and J ends, which lost 7 bases and 3 bases, there was a span of 16 bases. CDR3 size: 13 residues. Germline V lookup: CDR1 DFQATT, CDR2 SNEGSKA (reference sequence). The CDR3 bases are TGCAGTGGGTTGCCCGGACAGCACTACGAGCAGTACTTC. This translates into CSGLPGQHYEQYF.

Only a few counts were recorded for this clonotype. CDR3 sequence: CATSERRSSGANVLTF. The CDR3 DNA reads TGTGCCACCAGTGAACGAAGATCCTCTGGGGCCAACGTCCTGACTTTC. The J gene is TRBJ2-6, the V gene TRBV24-1; D is undetermined. V lost 4 bases and J lost 0, with 9 bases in between. The CDR3 length is 16 residues. CDR1 is KGHDR and CDR2 is SFDVKD in the germline V gene.

This clonotype was counted between two and nine times. The rearrangement joins TRBV5-1 to TRBJ2-1; the D is unclear. Germline-derived CDR1 and CDR2 are SGHRS and YFSETQ. Trimming took 4 bases from V and 10 from J, leaving 9 bases between them. This CDR3 is built from 11 residues. In nucleotides, the CDR3 is TGCGCCAGCAGCGGGTTAGGGGAGCAGTTCTTC. Translation gives CASSGLGEQFF.

This clonotype occurred many times. The V and J genes are TRBV7-2 and TRBJ2-3, with D tentatively TRBD1 (5 bases). This CDR3 spans 14 amino acids. Germline lookup yields CDR1 SGHTA and CDR2 FQGNSA. V dropped 6 bases and J dropped 4 bases, with 14 bases sitting between them. DNA for the CDR3: TGTGCCAGCAGGGACACCTCTACGGCAGATACGCAGTATTTT. Its translation is CASRDTSTADTQYF. The full variable domain, its missing parts supplied by reference TRBV7-2 and TRBJ2-3, is GAGVSQSPSNKVTEKGKDVELRCDPISGHTALYWYRQSLGQGLEFLIYFQGNSAPDKSGLPSDRFSAERTGGSVSTLTIQRTQQEDSAVYLCASRDTSTADTQYFGPGTRLTVL.

This clonotype occurred a few times. CDR3 protein: CASSDPYEQYF. The CDR3 DNA follows: TGTGCCAGCAGTGACCCCTACGAGCAGTACTTC. This chain joins TRBV6-2 or TRBV6-3 and TRBJ2-7, with unresolved D. V lost 5 bases, J lost 2 bases, and 4 bases lay in between. The length of the CDR3 is 11 residues. Germline CDR1 and CDR2: MNHEY and SVGEGT.

This clonotype occurred a few times. Here the CDR3 DNA reads TGCGCCAGCAGCCAACTATACTCCTATAATTCACCCCTCCACTTT. This gives the protein CASSQLYSYNSPLHF. The chain couples TRBV4-1 to TRBJ1-6; D call uncertain. Per germline, CDR1 MGHRA and CDR2 YSYEKL. The CDR3 length is 15 residues. The V and J ends lost 2 bases and 0 bases respectively, with 5 bases between them.

This clonotype was detected only a few times. The chain combines TRBV7-2 with TRBJ1-2; no reliable D call. The CDR3 consists of 13 residues. From germline, CDR1 is SGHTA and CDR2 FQGNSA. V was shortened by 1 base and J by 7 bases, with 10 bases between the two germline ends. The CDR3 DNA follows: TGTGCCAGCAGCTTAGAGCTAGGACGTGGCTACACCTTC. Amino acids: CASSLELGRGYTF.

The sample holds a few counts of this clonotype. CDR3 DNA sequence: TGTGCCAGCAGTACCCCGGGACAGACCTACGAGCAGTACGTC. This translates into CASSTPGQTYEQYV. This chain uses TRBV6-2 or TRBV6-3 with TRBJ2-7; 7 nucleotides match TRBD1. CDR1 MNHEY and CDR2 SVGEGT come from the germline V gene. V was clipped by 5 bases and J by 2 bases; unmatched bases: 6. This CDR3 is 14 amino acids long.

This clonotype showed up many times. V is TRBV20-1 and J is TRBJ1-5; no clear D. The CDR3 has 14 residues. The germline V gene encodes CDR1 DFQATT and CDR2 SNEGSKA (reference sequence). The ends were cut back, 3 bases at V and 4 bases at J, with 13 bases in the middle. The CDR3: CSARRGTLNQPQHF. For the CDR3, the DNA is TGCAGTGCTAGGCGAGGTACTCTTAATCAGCCCCAGCATTTT.

A few counts support this clonotype. The chain employs TRBV19 and TRBJ2-6, with D maybe TRBD2 (6 bases). V lost 4 bases to trimming and J lost 1 base, with 11 bases between them. CDR1 is LNHDA and CDR2 is SQIVND in the germline V gene (reference sequence). This CDR3 is built from 16 residues. The CDR3 DNA is TGTGCCAGTAGTAGCATGGGGAGGTCTGGGGCCAACGTCCTGACTTTC. This encodes CASSSMGRSGANVLTF.

This sequence joins TRBV24-1 and TRBJ2-1, with D possibly being TRBD1 or TRBD2 (5 bases each). This CDR3 region has 17 residues. The germline gives CDR1 KGHDR, CDR2 SFDVKD. V was pared by 4 bases and J by 3 bases, with 18 bases between. The CDR3 loop reads CATSDPGAGGSYNEQFF. The DNA of the CDR3 is TGTGCCACCAGTGACCCTGGGGCAGGAGGAAGCTACAATGAGCAGTTCTTC.

The rearrangement links TRBV2 to TRBJ2-7, with TRBD1 matching over 7 bases. The germline V gene encodes CDR1 SNHLY and CDR2 FYNNEI. V lost 4 bases, J lost 4 bases, and 1 base stayed unmatched. CDR3 length equals 12 residues. CDR3 in DNA: TGTGCCAGCAGTGGGGACAGATACGAGCAGTACTTC. Translation gives CASSGDRYEQYF. Drawing the rest from reference TRBV2 and TRBJ2-7, the complete variable domain is EPEVTQTPSHQVTQMGQEVILRCVPISNHLYFYWYRQILGQKVEFLVSFYNNEISEKSEIFDDQFSVERPDGSNFTLKIRSTKLEDSAMYFCASSGDRYEQYFGPGTRLTVT.

This sequence joins TRBV5-1 and TRBJ2-2, with D hard to call. Trimming left V 1 base short and J 7 bases short, with 14 bases between. From germline, CDR1 is SGHRS and CDR2 YFSETQ. This CDR3 contains 15 residues. The CDR3 sequence is CASSLQGPRNGELFF. The DNA of the CDR3 is TGCGCCAGCAGCTTGCAAGGGCCCCGAAACGGGGAGCTGTTTTTT.

The chain is built from TRBV9 and TRBJ2-7; 8 positions agree with TRBD2. V shed 3 bases, J shed 2 bases, and the junction held 7 bases outside the gene matches. Germline CDR1 reads SGDLS; CDR2 reads YYNGEE. This CDR3 region has 15 residues. The CDR3 loop is CASSGGSGGPYEQYF. The CDR3 DNA reads TGTGCCAGCAGCGGAGGAAGCGGGGGACCCTACGAGCAGTACTTC.

The chain joins TRBV20-1 to TRBJ1-4; D uncertain. V was clipped by 6 bases and J by 8 bases, with 16 bases between them. The V gene's germline CDR1 is DFQATT and CDR2 SNEGSKA (reference sequence). This CDR3 region has 13 residues. CDR3 loop: CSAAPLVKEKLFF. The CDR3 coding sequence is TGCAGTGCCGCGCCCTTAGTCAAAGAAAAACTGTTTTTT.

This clonotype was observed a few times. The genes are TRBV20-1 and TRBJ2-2; TRBD2 is a possible D gene (6 bases). The length of the CDR3 is 15 residues. Germline-derived CDR1 and CDR2 are DFQATT and SNEGSKA (reference sequence). V lost 5 bases and J 1 base, leaving 14 bases between the germline ends. Written as DNA, the CDR3 is TGCAGTGCTGATCCTGCGGGGCTGAACACCGGGGAGCTGTTTTTT. It yields the protein CSADPAGLNTGELFF.

The V gene is TRBV11-2, the J gene TRBJ2-1, with a possible D match to TRBD2 (7 bases). The CDR3 is 16 amino acids. Germline-derived CDR1 and CDR2 are SGHAT and FQNNGV. The V and J ends lost 5 bases and 1 base respectively, with 15 bases between them. CDR3 sequence: CASSPLRGASYNEQFF. The CDR3 DNA sequence: TGTGCCAGCAGCCCCCTTCGGGGGGCATCCTACAATGAGCAGTTCTTC.

In its sample, this clonotype was seen a few times. This chain uses TRBV4-1 with TRBJ2-3, with D perhaps matching TRBD2 (5 bases). V was trimmed by 7 bases and J by 4 bases, leaving 12 bases between them. CDR1 and CDR2 (germline): MGHRA, YSYEKL. The CDR3 is made up of 13 amino acids. For the CDR3, the DNA is TGCGCCAGCACCCTCCCGGGGTCAGATACGCAGTATTTT. This sequence encodes CASTLPGSDTQYF.